One and the same sample provided the 29 T cell receptor beta chains below, sequenced in a study of blood T cell repertoires in COVID-19. TCRdb keeps only in-frame clones here, not all; method: immunoSEQ multiplex PCR. The sample yields about 26,000 clones, approximately 81% seen once. Sequencing was carried out using peripheral blood. The receptors were gathered from a man in his fifties or sixties with active or convalescent COVID-19.

The chain uses TRBV3-1 (or the pseudogene TRBV3-2) and TRBJ1-1, with D tentatively TRBD1 (6 bases). CDR1 and CDR2 from the germline V gene are LGHDT and YNNKEL (reference sequence). V was pared by 3 bases and J by 7 bases, with 18 bases between. CDR3 length: 15 amino acids. CDR3 loop: CASSQGTTGLDEAFF. The CDR3, as DNA: TGTGCCAGCAGCCAGGGTACAACAGGGTTGGATGAAGCTTTCTTT.

This chain joins TRBV18 and TRBJ1-2, with a possible D match to TRBD1 (6 bases). Germline CDR1 reads KGHSH; CDR2 reads LQKENI. Trimming pared 1 base from V and 7 bases from J, leaving 10 bases between. CDR3 size: 13 residues. The CDR3 coding sequence is TGTGCCAGCTCACCACAGGGGGTTGTTGGCTACACCTTC. Protein product: CASSPQGVVGYTF.

The chain joins TRBV3-1 (or the pseudogene TRBV3-2) to TRBJ1-6; no definite D call. CDR3 length: 13 amino acids. From germline, CDR1 is LGHDT and CDR2 YNNKEL (reference sequence). Trimming took 0 bases from V and 9 from J, leaving 6 bases between them. The DNA for the CDR3 is TGTGCCAGCAGCCAAGATAGAATTTCACCCCTCCACTTT. Its protein product is CASSQDRISPLHF.

By share, this clone counts as medium-sized. The chain joins TRBV4-1 to TRBJ2-7; D unclear. The CDR3 spans 16 residues. V lost 0 bases to trimming and J lost 3 bases, with 15 bases between them. Looked up from germline, CDR1 is MGHRA and CDR2 is YSYEKL. As DNA, the CDR3 is TGCGCCAGCAGCCAAGATGCCCTGTCTGGCAACTACGAGCAGTACTTC. It codes for CASSQDALSGNYEQYF.

J is TRBJ1-1 and V is TRBV30, with D unclear. In germline, CDR1 is GTSNPN, CDR2 SVGIG (reference sequence). CDR3 size: 12 residues. Deletions cut 3 bases from V and 4 bases from J, with 9 bases between. The CDR3 sequence: CAWRRVFTEAFF. The CDR3 coding sequence is TGTGCCTGGAGGAGGGTTTTCACTGAAGCTTTCTTT.

This clone was counted once. This sequence joins TRBV6-6 and TRBJ2-7; a possible D gene is TRBD1 (5 bases). Germline CDR1 is MNHNY and CDR2 is SVGAGI (reference sequence). The CDR3 is 13 amino acids. With 2 bases removed from V and 7 bases from J, the gap between germline ends came to 12 bases. The CDR3 coding sequence is TGTGCCAGCAGTTACGACAGTCCCGGGGAGCAGTACTTC. Translated: CASSYDSPGEQYF.

This clone was observed a handful of times. The V gene is TRBV5-1, the J gene TRBJ2-3; perhaps TRBD1 as D (6 bases). Germline lookup yields CDR1 SGHRS and CDR2 YFSETQ. Trimming shortened V by 7 bases and J by 2 bases, and 11 bases separated the two germline ends. This CDR3 is built from 13 residues. The CDR3 sequence: CASRQDSTDTQYF. The CDR3 region has the DNA TGCGCCAGCCGACAGGACTCCACAGATACGCAGTATTTT.

This clone has only one observation. The chain couples TRBV29-1 to TRBJ2-7; D is unclear. Per the germline V gene, CDR1 is SQVTM and CDR2 is ANQGSEA. V shed 4 bases and J shed 4 bases, with 8 bases lying between them. This CDR3 comprises 11 residues. CDR3 in DNA: TGCAGCGTTGTTTCGGAGTACGAGCAGTACTTC. Protein sequence: CSVVSEYEQYF.

The chain couples TRBV7-6 to TRBJ2-7, with TRBD1 matching over 8 bases. Germline assignment: CDR1 SGHVS and CDR2 FNYEAQ. Losses at the gene ends were 5 bases for V and 5 bases for J; bases not matched to a gene: 11. The CDR3 loop spans 15 amino acids. The CDR3 sequence: CASSPVGQGFDEQYF. CDR3 bases: TGTGCCAGCAGCCCTGTCGGACAGGGATTCGACGAGCAGTACTTC.

The V and J genes are TRBV6-2 or TRBV6-3 and TRBJ2-5, with D unresolved. The germline CDR1 and CDR2 sequences are MNHEY and SVGEGT. Trimming left V 6 bases short and J 7 bases short, with 12 bases between. This CDR3 has 12 residues. The CDR3: CASSYDILTQYF. The CDR3 nucleotides read TGTGCCAGCAGCTATGACATTTTGACCCAGTACTTC.

This clone was found a few times. The rearrangement uses TRBV24-1 and TRBJ2-2; D perhaps matches TRBD1 (5 bases). The CDR3 runs to 16 residues. Germline lookup yields CDR1 KGHDR and CDR2 SFDVKD. Trimming cost V 0 bases and J 2 bases, with 9 bases left between them. The CDR3 DNA sequence: TGTGCCACCAGTGATTTGACAGGAACTAACACCGGGGAGCTGTTTTTT. It specifies CATSDLTGTNTGELFF.

The chain couples TRBV27 to TRBJ2-7; possibly TRBD2 for D (5 bases). Per germline, CDR1 MNHEY and CDR2 SMNVEV (reference sequence). Trimming stripped 5 bases from V and 3 bases from J, with 14 bases between. The CDR3 is 14 amino acids. Here the CDR3 reads CASSLYGVFYEQYF. The CDR3 bases are TGTGCCAGCAGTCTATACGGGGTTTTCTACGAGCAGTACTTC.

The chain joins TRBV9 to TRBJ2-7; 7 nucleotides align to TRBD1. V dropped 4 bases and J dropped 1; count of bases not matched to a gene: 5. This CDR3 region has 14 residues. Per germline, CDR1 SGDLS and CDR2 YYNGEE. DNA of the CDR3: TGTGCCAGCAGCCCACAGGGGAAGTCCTACGAGCAGTACTTC. Its protein product is CASSPQGKSYEQYF.

The J gene is TRBJ2-7, the V gene TRBV6-6, with TRBD1 matching 11 bases. This CDR3 comprises 15 residues. With 6 bases clipped from V and 3 bases from J, the junction kept 7 bases outside the gene matches. In germline, CDR1 is MNHNY, CDR2 SVGAGI (reference sequence). The CDR3 DNA reads TGTGCCAGCAGCCCCTCCGGGACAGGGGGCTACGAGCAGTACTTC. The encoded protein is CASSPSGTGGYEQYF.

A few counts support this clone. CDR3 protein: CASSRSYEQYF. In DNA, the CDR3 is TGTGCCAGCAGCCGGAGCTACGAGCAGTACTTC. This rearrangement joins TRBV11-3 to TRBJ2-7, with D uncertain. The CDR3 is 11 amino acids. Germline CDR1 is SGHNT and CDR2 is YENEEA. The V and J ends lost 5 bases and 3 bases respectively, with 5 bases between them.

The chain has TRBV19 and TRBJ2-2; possibly TRBD2 for D (5 bases). The V and J ends lost 2 bases and 7 bases respectively, with 14 bases between them. Germline V gene data show CDR1 as LNHDA and CDR2 as SQIVND (reference sequence). This CDR3 is built from 15 residues. CDR3 DNA: TGTGCCAGTAGTATACCACATATCGGAGGCGGGGAGCTGTTTTTT. This codes for CASSIPHIGGGELFF.

The rearrangement links TRBV7-8 to TRBJ2-2, with 8 bases that match TRBD2. Trimming at V came to 5 bases and at J to 1 base, leaving 9 bases not matched to a gene. There are 17 residues in the CDR3. Germline CDR1 and CDR2: SGHVS and FQNEAQ. The DNA of the CDR3 is TGTGCCAGCAGCCAAAGGACTAGCTTTGGGAACACCGGGGAGCTGTTTTTT. Translation: CASSQRTSFGNTGELFF.

The chain recombines TRBV9 with TRBJ2-1; D unresolved. Germline lookup yields CDR1 SGDLS and CDR2 YYNGEE. This CDR3 is 12 amino acids long. The V gene lost 8 bases and the J gene lost 7 bases, with 13 bases spanning the gap. This CDR3 is CASSFIPNEQFF. The CDR3 bases are TGTGCCAGTTCTTTTATTCCGAATGAGCAGTTCTTC.

The chain recombines TRBV2 with TRBJ1-1; 7 bases are shared with TRBD1. Germline trimming cut 6 bases from V and 3 bases from J; bases unmatched to any gene: 4. Per germline, CDR1 SNHLY and CDR2 FYNNEI. The CDR3 is 13 residues long. The CDR3 loop is CASSKGADTEAFF. The DNA for the CDR3 is TGTGCCAGCAGCAAGGGGGCGGACACTGAAGCTTTCTTT.

The V gene is TRBV12-5, the J gene TRBJ2-1; 12 bases agree with TRBD2. With 0 bases clipped from V and 6 bases from J, the junction kept 0 bases outside the gene matches. The CDR3 covers 15 residues. CDR1 is LGHNT, CDR2 FRNRAP, per germline. Here the CDR3 reads CASGLVLAGGNEQFF. As DNA, the CDR3 is TGTGCTAGTGGTTTGGTACTAGCGGGAGGCAATGAGCAGTTCTTC.

A word on this clone: A read error is likely here: a far larger clone is one base away. The rearrangement uses TRBV9 and TRBJ2-3; 8 bases are a match to TRBD2. The CDR3 runs to 16 residues. Trimming at V came to 0 bases and at J to 4 bases, leaving 7 bases not matched to a gene. Germline CDR1 is SGDLS and CDR2 is YYNGEE. The CDR3 sequence: CASSVDRTGGADTQYF. The CDR3 bases are TGTGCCAGCAGCGTAGACCGGACGGGGGGGGCAGATACGCAGTATTTT.

The rearrangement uses TRBV2 and TRBJ2-7, with a weak D call TRBD2 (5 bases). The germline CDR1 and CDR2 sequences are SNHLY and FYNNEI. The CDR3 spans 14 residues. The germline V and J ends were trimmed by 4 bases and 5 bases, with 15 bases remaining between them. The CDR3 region is CASSASRVFHEQYF. Written as DNA, the CDR3 is TGTGCCAGCAGTGCATCGAGGGTATTCCACGAGCAGTACTTC. The variable domain in full, completed from reference TRBV2 and TRBJ2-7, reads EPEVTQTPSHQVTQMGQEVILRCVPISNHLYFYWYRQILGQKVEFLVSFYNNEISEKSEIFDDQFSVERPDGSNFTLKIRSTKLEDSAMYFCASSASRVFHEQYFGPGTRLTVT.

V and J are TRBV30 and TRBJ2-3; 11 bases agree with TRBD2. In germline, CDR1 is GTSNPN, CDR2 SVGIG (reference sequence). There are 14 residues in the CDR3. Trimming removed 0 bases from V and 6 bases from J; junction bases left unmatched: 2. CDR3 nucleotide sequence: TGTGCCTGGAGTGTTGGGACTAGCGGTGATACGCAGTATTTT. Its protein is CAWSVGTSGDTQYF.

CDR3 in amino acids: CASSFTGQGSYGYTF. In nucleotides, the CDR3 is TGCGCCAGCAGCTTTACGGGACAGGGCTCCTATGGCTACACCTTC. The chain recombines TRBV5-1 with TRBJ1-2; 9 positions agree with TRBD1. Germline assignment: CDR1 SGHRS and CDR2 YFSETQ. This CDR3 is built from 15 residues. J gave up 4 bases and V 2 bases, and 6 bases lay outside the gene matches.

This sequence joins TRBV15 and TRBJ2-2; D is ambiguous. Germline V gene data show CDR1 as LNHNV and CDR2 as YYDKDF (reference sequence). V was pared by 2 bases and J by 3 bases, with 10 bases between. This CDR3 is 15 amino acids long. For the CDR3, the DNA is TGTGCCACCAGCAGAACGAATAGAGACACCGGGGAGCTGTTTTTT. Residues: CATSRTNRDTGELFF. Complete variable domain (other parts from reference TRBV15 and TRBJ2-2): DAMVIQNPRYQVTQFGKPVTLSCSQTLNHNVMYWYQQKSSQAPKLLFHYYDKDFNNEADTPDNFQSRRPNTSFCFLDIRSPGLGDTAMYLCATSRTNRDTGELFFGEGSRLTVL.

This chain uses TRBV6-4 with TRBJ2-3, with 12 positions matching TRBD2. The J segment lost 7 bases and the V segment lost 0 bases, leaving 2 bases of the junction unmatched. Germline V gene lookup returns CDR1 MRHNA and CDR2 SNTAGT. The CDR3 extends over 15 amino acids. The DNA of the CDR3 is TGTGCCAGCAGTGACTCGACTAGCGGGGGTTATACGCAGTATTTT. It codes for CASSDSTSGGYTQYF.

The chain has TRBV6-5 and TRBJ1-2, with D perhaps TRBD1 (5 bases). This CDR3 comprises 15 residues. Trimming took 7 bases from V and 1 from J, leaving 16 bases between them. From germline, CDR1 is MNHEY and CDR2 SVGAGI. CDR3 amino acids: CASKRRGRVNYGYTF. CDR3 in DNA: TGTGCCAGCAAACGGAGGGGCAGGGTTAACTATGGCTACACCTTC.

The chain has TRBV29-1 and TRBJ2-7; TRBD1 might be the D (6 bases). This CDR3 is 13 amino acids long. Looked up from germline, CDR1 is SQVTM and CDR2 is ANQGSEA. The germline V and J ends were trimmed by 6 bases and 3 bases, with 15 bases remaining between them. CDR3 in amino acids: CSVLPDSYYEQYF. The CDR3 DNA follows: TGCAGCGTCTTGCCGGACAGCTACTACGAGCAGTACTTC.

Here the CDR3 DNA reads TGTGCCAGCACACCCCAGGCCGCTGAGCAGTTCTTC. Translation: CASTPQAAEQFF. The chain combines TRBV6-5 with TRBJ2-1; D is unresolved. Germline CDR1 reads MNHEY; CDR2 reads SVGAGI. The V and J ends lost 7 bases and 9 bases respectively, with 13 bases between them. This CDR3 region has 12 residues.